The clone carrying this TCR beta chain was seen repeatedly, ten times or more. Its cognate antigen is unknown. Unique molecular identifiers were used to barcode this TCRbeta library. Using its own MiXCR run on the PCR reads, TCRdb lists one record per CDR3 protein. Altogether some 300,000 distinct CDR3 sequences are present, nearly 8% being singletons, with the ten largest covering approximately 9.6%. These data originate in a study of T-cell reconstitution after alpha-beta-depleted transplantation in children. Study-wide findings and caveats: Reportedly, roughly two months post-transplant, alpha-beta T cells arose from several hundred expanded graft clones. Elevated TCRbeta diversity at day 60 was traced, in some patients, to surviving recipient T cells and thymic progenitors. Fresh T-cell production supplied most of the T-cell counts and diversity seen one year after transplant.

CDR3 size: 13 residues. V lost 3 bases, J lost 1 base, and 6 bases lay in between. The sequence derives from a female patient aged 2-10 years who had a stem cell transplant for Fanconi anemia, so the T cells may come from the graft donor. Sequences were derived from peripheral blood, sampled 360 days after TCRalphabeta/CD19-depleted stem cell transplant. The chain employs TRBV12-3 or TRBV12-4 and TRBJ1-2; D unresolved. CDR3 region: CASSFGSNYGYTF. In DNA form, the CDR3 reads TGTGCCAGCAGTTTCGGCAGTAACTATGGCTACACCTTC.